The clone carrying this T cell receptor (beta chain) occurred once. The antigen is unknown. With a much larger clone just one base away, this may be a read error. Amplified TCR beta CDR3 regions derived from RNA transcripts. HTBI primers drove first-round RT-PCR of the TCR CDR3. From the multiplex PCR reads, TCRdb called clonotypes with MiXCR, one entry per CDR3 protein. The table shows roughly 700,000 distinct CDR3 sequences, with just over 35% occurring only once. The sample originates from a study of T cells in Graves' hyperthyroidism and ophthalmopathy. The germline CDR1 and CDR2 sequences are DFQATT and SNEGSKA (reference sequence). This CDR3 has 14 amino acids. Trimming took off 3 bases at V and 3 bases at J, with 9 bases between the two ends. Study outcomes and limitations: Through a model of 13 V-J features, ophthalmopathy was separated from stable hyperthyroidism.

These patients, aged 18 to 65, had recently diagnosed hyperthyroidism lasting under 2 months. Together with thyroid ultrasound, orbital computed tomography, serum thyroxine and TRAb, clinical symptoms were used for diagnoses. Material for sequencing was blood. The chain combines TRBV20-1 with TRBJ2-6; possible D gene TRBD2, 7 bases. The TCR sequence derives from a woman aged 40 to 50 with Graves' hyperthyroidism. The CDR3 loop is CSASGGLGANVLTF. As DNA, the CDR3 is TGCAGTGCTAGCGGGGGGCTTGGGGCCAACGTCCTGACTTTC.